This T cell receptor beta chain was sequenced during a study of blood T cell repertoires in COVID-19. The overall study: Researchers got acute and convalescent COVID-19 samples from the United States, Italy and Spain. PBMCs, B-cell-depleted T cells, or T cells provided the cDNA or gDNA that made up the material.

The CDR3 runs to 15 residues. Germline V lookup: CDR1 SNHLY, CDR2 FYNNEI. The V segment lost 8 bases and the J segment 5 bases; nucleotides outside the gene matches: 8. Grouping used clinical history reported by participants in a survey and questionnaire. As processed by the authors: Amplified reference gene primers provided the basis for estimating nucleated cell counts. Produced via immunoSEQ multiplex PCR; TCRdb's table is partial and in-frame only. For V, J and clone size, that table is used; D and trimming come from the DNA. The sample records 220,000 or so clones, about 82% being singletons. The gene calls are TRBV2 and TRBJ2-2, with 10 bases that match TRBD1. Sequenced sample: PBMCs or T cells enriched from blood (not recorded which). The origin of this receptor is a woman aged 50 to 60 who had recovered from COVID-19. The CDR3 DNA is TGTGCCAGCTCCAGGGGACAGGGGAGGACCGGGGAGCTGTTTTTT. This sequence encodes CASSRGQGRTGELFF.